This entry lists 15 T cell receptor beta chains sequenced from one sample in a study of cytomegalovirus exposure and HLA in healthy donors (dated by TCRdb to the late 2010s). Library construction relied on the immunoSEQ multiplex PCR assay. For the multiplex PCR, a mixture combining 60 forward primers for TCR Vbeta segments and 13 reverse primers for TCR Jbeta segments was used. Held by TCRdb, this immuneACCESS table contains in-frame sequences only and omits some clones. Under half of the omission traces to an unresolved V gene where checked; the cause of the rest is unknown. This sample lists about 180,000 clones; 65% to 80% were detected once. In total, the top ten clones hold about 2.5% of the sample. The sequenced material came from PBMCs. These receptors were taken from a woman younger than 45 in good health and CMV-seropositive.

V is TRBV29-1 and J is TRBJ2-5, with 8 bases aligning to TRBD1. The DNA end lines up better with TRBJ2-7; the J call may be wrong. Germline CDR1 is SQVTM and CDR2 is ANQGSEA. This CDR3 contains 13 residues. The CDR3, as DNA: TGCAGCGTTGGAGGCAGGGGGCACTACGAGCAGTACTTC. It specifies CSVGGRGHYEQYF.

This clone was detected only a few times. The V call is TRBV10-2, the J call TRBJ2-6, with unresolved D. The length of the CDR3 is 16 residues. Per germline, CDR1 WSHSY and CDR2 SAAADI. Trimming pared 5 bases from V and 2 bases from J, leaving 13 bases between. Written as DNA, the CDR3 is TGCGCCAGCAGTCTCATACCCCGGGCTGGGGCCAACGTCCTGACTTTC. Its protein is CASSLIPRAGANVLTF.

This clone was seen once. The rearrangement links TRBV4-2 to TRBJ2-3; no firm D call. V was trimmed by 0 bases and J by 0 bases, leaving 13 bases between them. This CDR3 contains 17 residues. Germline CDR1 LGHNA, CDR2 YNFKEQ. CDR3 in amino acids: CASSQDYQHISTDTQYF. CDR3 in DNA: TGTGCCAGCAGCCAAGATTACCAACACATTAGCACAGATACGCAGTATTTT.

A few counts support this clone. This rearrangement joins TRBV14 to TRBJ1-6; perhaps TRBD1 as D (5 bases). The germline CDR1 and CDR2 sequences are SGHDN and FVKESK. Trimming removed 4 bases at V and 8 bases at J, with 18 bases between. The CDR3 has 16 amino acids. This chain's CDR3 is CASSRLDGGKYSPLHF. As DNA, the CDR3 is TGTGCCAGCAGCCGCCTGGACGGGGGAAAGTATTCACCCCTCCACTTT.

This chain connects TRBV6-5 to TRBJ2-7, with a weak D call TRBD1 (6 bases). This CDR3 has 15 amino acids. Per the germline V gene, CDR1 is MNHEY and CDR2 is SVGAGI. V lost 6 bases and J lost 1, with 16 bases in between. CDR3 in DNA: TGTGCCAGCAGCCCAGGACAGTTCACATCCTACGAGCAGTACTTC. Amino acids: CASSPGQFTSYEQYF.

The chain couples TRBV11-3 to TRBJ2-2, with 7 positions matching TRBD2. CDR1 and CDR2 (germline): SGHNT, YENEEA. CDR3 size: 15 residues. The V and J ends lost 6 bases and 5 bases, in that order; junction bases with no gene match: 9. The CDR3 sequence is CASSHRGERTGELFF. CDR3 DNA sequence: TGTGCCAGCAGTCACCGGGGGGAAAGGACCGGGGAGCTGTTTTTT.

The V call is TRBV5-1, the J call TRBJ2-1; 10 nucleotides align to TRBD2. CDR1 and CDR2 from the germline V gene are SGHRS and YFSETQ. This CDR3 has 16 residues. J lost 3 bases, V lost 3 bases, and 6 bases had no gene match. CDR3 in amino acids: CASSSVAGGLYNEQFF. CDR3 in DNA: TGCGCCAGCAGCTCGGTAGCGGGGGGCCTCTACAATGAGCAGTTCTTC.

The chain links TRBV12-5 to TRBJ1-3; weak D call: TRBD1 (5 bases). From germline, CDR1 is LGHNT and CDR2 FRNRAP. Trimming removed 0 bases at V and 0 bases at J, with 6 bases between. The CDR3 sequence is 15 residues long. CDR3 sequence: CASGLVTGSGNTIYF. The CDR3 DNA is TGTGCTAGTGGTTTGGTTACAGGCTCTGGAAACACCATATATTTT.

Comments on this clone: The same CDR3 is also encoded by other DNA sequences in this sample. The gene calls are TRBV18 and TRBJ2-3, with 10 bases matching TRBD1. Germline assignment: CDR1 KGHSH and CDR2 LQKENI. The junction had 5 bases not matched to a gene; V was cut back by 2 bases and J by 6 bases. The CDR3 spans 15 residues. The CDR3 sequence is CASSPGTGVADTQYF. DNA for the CDR3: TGTGCCAGCTCACCAGGGACAGGGGTCGCGGATACGCAGTATTTT. The whole variable domain, remainder taken from reference TRBV18 and TRBJ2-3, is NAGVMQNPRHLVRRRGQEARLRCSPMKGHSHVYWYRQLPEEGLKFMVYLQKENIIDESGMPKERFSAEFPKEGPSILRIQQVVRGDSAAYFCASSPGTGVADTQYFGPGTRLTVL.

The chain recombines TRBV9 with TRBJ1-3; possible D gene TRBD1, 6 bases. The CDR3 is 16 amino acids. V was pared by 4 bases and J by 0 bases, with 14 bases between. Germline loops: CDR1 SGDLS, CDR2 YYNGEE. CDR3 in amino acids: CASSPRGDTSGNTIYF. The CDR3 nucleotides read TGTGCCAGCAGCCCGCGGGGGGACACCTCTGGAAACACCATATATTTT.

J is TRBJ1-6 and V is TRBV19, with TRBD1 identical over 7 bases. The CDR3 loop spans 15 amino acids. The V gene end was trimmed by 5 bases and the J gene end by 10 bases; junction bases not matched to a gene: 11. Looked up from germline, CDR1 is LNHDA and CDR2 is SQIVND (reference sequence). The CDR3 DNA reads as TGTGCCAGTAGTGGAAAGACAGGGCTCTACTCACCCCTCCACTTT. As protein: CASSGKTGLYSPLHF.

This chain joins TRBV4-1 and TRBJ1-1; 9 bases align to TRBD1. The ends lost 0 bases at V and 3 bases at J; junction bases unmatched: 11. Germline CDR1 reads MGHRA; CDR2 reads YSYEKL. CDR3 length equals 18 residues. The CDR3 bases are TGCGCCAGCAGCCAAGAAAACCGGGACAGGGAGGCGTACACTGAAGCTTTCTTT. Its protein product is CASSQENRDREAYTEAFF.

The chain uses TRBV25-1 and TRBJ1-5; D is perhaps TRBD1 (5 bases). The CDR3 runs 11 residues. The germline V gene encodes CDR1 MGHDK and CDR2 SYGVNS. The CDR3 DNA is TGTGCGGTCGTCGTGGGGGGGCCCCAGCATTTT. Translation gives CAVVVGGPQHF.

The chain combines TRBV25-1 with TRBJ2-5, with 8 nucleotides matching TRBD1. Germline V gene sequence: CDR1 MGHDK, CDR2 SYGVNS. The ends lost 1 base at V and 1 base at J; junction bases unmatched: 8. This CDR3 region has 17 residues. CDR3 in amino acids: CASSELPLGQGQETQYF. Written as DNA, the CDR3 is TGTGCCAGCAGTGAATTGCCCCTAGGACAGGGCCAAGAGACCCAGTACTTC.

This clone has only one observation. The chain has TRBV5-1 and TRBJ2-3; 9 bases fit TRBD2. There are 18 residues in the CDR3. V gave up 4 bases and J gave up 0 bases; unmatched junction bases: 12. CDR1 SGHRS and CDR2 YFSETQ come from the germline V gene. The CDR3 coding sequence is TGCGCCAGCAGCCGCCTCAAATCTAGCGGGGAGAGCACAGATACGCAGTATTTT. This gives the protein CASSRLKSSGESTDTQYF.